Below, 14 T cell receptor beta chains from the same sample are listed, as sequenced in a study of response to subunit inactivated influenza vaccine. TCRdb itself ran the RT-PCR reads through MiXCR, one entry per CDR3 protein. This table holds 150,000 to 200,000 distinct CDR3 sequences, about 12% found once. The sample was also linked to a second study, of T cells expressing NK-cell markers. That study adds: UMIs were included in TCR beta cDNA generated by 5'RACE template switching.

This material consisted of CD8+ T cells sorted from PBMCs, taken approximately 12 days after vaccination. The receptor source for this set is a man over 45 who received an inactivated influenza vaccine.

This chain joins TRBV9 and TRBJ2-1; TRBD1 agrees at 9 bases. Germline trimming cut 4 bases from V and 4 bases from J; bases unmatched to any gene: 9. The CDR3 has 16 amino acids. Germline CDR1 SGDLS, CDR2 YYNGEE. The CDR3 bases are TGTGCCAGCAGCAGAACTACAGGGGGCGGTTACAATGAGCAGTTCTTC. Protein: CASSRTTGGGYNEQFF.

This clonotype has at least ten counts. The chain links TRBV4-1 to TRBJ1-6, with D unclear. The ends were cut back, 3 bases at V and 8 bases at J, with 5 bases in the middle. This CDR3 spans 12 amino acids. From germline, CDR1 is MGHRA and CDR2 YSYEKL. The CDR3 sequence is CASSQSDSPLHF. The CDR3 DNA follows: TGCGCCAGCAGCCAGAGCGATTCACCCCTCCACTTT.

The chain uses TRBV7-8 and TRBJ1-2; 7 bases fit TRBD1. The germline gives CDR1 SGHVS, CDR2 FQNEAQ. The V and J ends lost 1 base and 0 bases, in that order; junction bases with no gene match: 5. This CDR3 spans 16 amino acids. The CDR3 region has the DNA TGTGCCAGCAGCTTAGTTTATGGGACAGCTAACTATGGCTACACCTTC. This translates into CASSLVYGTANYGYTF.

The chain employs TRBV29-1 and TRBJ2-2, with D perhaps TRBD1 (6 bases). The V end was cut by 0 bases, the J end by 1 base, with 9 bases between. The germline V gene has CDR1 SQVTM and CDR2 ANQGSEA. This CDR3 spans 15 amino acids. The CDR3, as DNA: TGCAGCGTTGAAGATAACAGGGAGAACACCGGGGAGCTGTTTTTT. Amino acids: CSVEDNRENTGELFF.

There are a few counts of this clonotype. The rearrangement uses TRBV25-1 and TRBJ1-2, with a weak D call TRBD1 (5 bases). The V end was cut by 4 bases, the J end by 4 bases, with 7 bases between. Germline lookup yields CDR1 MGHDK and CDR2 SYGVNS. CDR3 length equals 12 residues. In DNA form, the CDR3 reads TGTGCCAGCAGTGCGGGGCCCTATGGCTACACCTTC. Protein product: CASSAGPYGYTF.

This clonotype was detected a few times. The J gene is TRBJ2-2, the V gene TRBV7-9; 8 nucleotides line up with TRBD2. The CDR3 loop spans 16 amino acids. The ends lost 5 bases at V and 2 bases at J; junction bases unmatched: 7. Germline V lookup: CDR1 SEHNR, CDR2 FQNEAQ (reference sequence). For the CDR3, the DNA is TGTGCCAGCAGCCCCCCGGGACTAGAAAACACCGGGGAGCTGTTTTTT. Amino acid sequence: CASSPPGLENTGELFF.

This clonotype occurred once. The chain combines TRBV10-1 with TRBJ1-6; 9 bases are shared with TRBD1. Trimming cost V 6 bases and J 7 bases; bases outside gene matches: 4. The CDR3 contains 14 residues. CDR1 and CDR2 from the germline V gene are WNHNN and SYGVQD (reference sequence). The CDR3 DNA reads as TGCGCCAGCAGCCACGACAGGGGGAATTCACCCCTCCACTTT. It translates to CASSHDRGNSPLHF.

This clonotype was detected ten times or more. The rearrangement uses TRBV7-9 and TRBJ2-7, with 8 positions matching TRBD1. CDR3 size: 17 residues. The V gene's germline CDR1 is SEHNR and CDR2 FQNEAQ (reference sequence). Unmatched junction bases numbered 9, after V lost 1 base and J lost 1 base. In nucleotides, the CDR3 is TGTGCCAGCAGCTTAGTAGGAGGGGACAGGACATCCTACGAGCAGTACTTC. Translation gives CASSLVGGDRTSYEQYF.

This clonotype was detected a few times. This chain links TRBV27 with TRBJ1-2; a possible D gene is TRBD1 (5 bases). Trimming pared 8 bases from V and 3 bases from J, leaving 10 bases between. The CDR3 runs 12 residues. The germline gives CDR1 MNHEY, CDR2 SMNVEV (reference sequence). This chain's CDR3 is CASWGTHYGYTF. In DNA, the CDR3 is TGTGCCAGCTGGGGGACGCACTATGGCTACACCTTC.

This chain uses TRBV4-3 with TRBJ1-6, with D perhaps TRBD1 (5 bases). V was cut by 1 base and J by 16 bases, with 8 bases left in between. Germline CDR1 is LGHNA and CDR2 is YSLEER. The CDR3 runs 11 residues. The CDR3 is CASSQGGPLHF. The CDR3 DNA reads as TGCGCCAGCAGCCAAGGGGGACCGCTCCACTTT.

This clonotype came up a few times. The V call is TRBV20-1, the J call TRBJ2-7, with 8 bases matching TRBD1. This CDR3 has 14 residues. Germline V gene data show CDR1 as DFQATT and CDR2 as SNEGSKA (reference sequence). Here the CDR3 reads CGALGTGFSYEQYF. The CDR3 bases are TGCGGGGCCCTAGGGACAGGATTCTCCTACGAGCAGTACTTC.

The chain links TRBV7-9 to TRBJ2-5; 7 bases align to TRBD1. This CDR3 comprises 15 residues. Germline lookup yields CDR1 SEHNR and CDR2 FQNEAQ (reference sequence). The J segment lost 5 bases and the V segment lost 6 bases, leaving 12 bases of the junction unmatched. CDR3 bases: TGTGCCAGCAGGCAAAAGACAGGGTTTGGTGAGACCCAGTACTTC. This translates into CASRQKTGFGETQYF.

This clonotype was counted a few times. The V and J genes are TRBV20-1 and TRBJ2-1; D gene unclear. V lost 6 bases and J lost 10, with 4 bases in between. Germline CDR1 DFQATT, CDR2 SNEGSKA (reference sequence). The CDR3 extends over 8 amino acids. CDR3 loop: CSAAEQFF. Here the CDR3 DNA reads TGCAGTGCCGCGGAGCAGTTCTTC.

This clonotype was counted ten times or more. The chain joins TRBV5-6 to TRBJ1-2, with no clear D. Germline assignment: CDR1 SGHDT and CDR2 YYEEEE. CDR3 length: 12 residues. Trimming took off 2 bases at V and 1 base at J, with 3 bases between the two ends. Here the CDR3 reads CASSLLNYGYTF. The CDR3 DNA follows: TGTGCCAGCAGCTTACTTAACTATGGCTACACCTTC.